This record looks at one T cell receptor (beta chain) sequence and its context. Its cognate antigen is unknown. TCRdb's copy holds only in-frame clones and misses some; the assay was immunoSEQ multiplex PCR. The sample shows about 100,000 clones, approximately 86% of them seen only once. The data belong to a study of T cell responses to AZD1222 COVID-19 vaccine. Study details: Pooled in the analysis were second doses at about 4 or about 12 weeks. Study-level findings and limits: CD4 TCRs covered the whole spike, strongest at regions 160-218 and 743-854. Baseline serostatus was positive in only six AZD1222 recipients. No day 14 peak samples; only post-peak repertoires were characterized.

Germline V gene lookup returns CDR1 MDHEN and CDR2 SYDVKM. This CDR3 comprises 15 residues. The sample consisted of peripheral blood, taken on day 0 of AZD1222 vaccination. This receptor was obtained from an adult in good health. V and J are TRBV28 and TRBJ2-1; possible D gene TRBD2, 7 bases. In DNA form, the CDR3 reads TGTGCTTCCAACCGGGCGCGGGGGCTTTACAATGAGCAGTTCTTC. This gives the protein CASNRARGLYNEQFF.